The 21 T cell receptor beta chains below come from one sample, sequenced in a study of blood T cell repertoires in COVID-19. Data came from immunoSEQ multiplex PCR; TCRdb stores just in-frame clones and leaves some out. The data contain about 290,000 clones, 85% to 90% of them singletons. Sequencing was carried out using peripheral blood. All receptors derive from a woman aged 25 to 39 with COVID-19, enrolled during active disease.

The chain has TRBV10-3 and TRBJ2-1, with D maybe TRBD2 (5 bases). This CDR3 contains 14 residues. Per germline, CDR1 ENHRY and CDR2 SYGVKD. V gave up 3 bases and J gave up 5 bases, with 11 bases separating them. Here the CDR3 reads CAISEILGDNEQFF. The CDR3 nucleotides are TGTGCCATCAGTGAAATACTAGGAGACAATGAGCAGTTCTTC.

The chain has TRBV11-2 and TRBJ2-1, with D possibly matching TRBD2 (7 bases). This CDR3 comprises 16 residues. The germline CDR1 and CDR2 sequences are SGHAT and FQNNGV. Trimming pared 5 bases from V and 5 bases from J, leaving 19 bases between. CDR3 amino acids: CASSPLWGGQNNEQFF. CDR3 nucleotides: TGTGCCAGCAGCCCCCTATGGGGGGGGCAGAACAATGAGCAGTTCTTC.

V is TRBV27 and J is TRBJ2-7; 12 positions match TRBD2. The CDR3 sequence is 15 residues long. Germline V lookup: CDR1 MNHEY, CDR2 SMNVEV (reference sequence). With 2 bases clipped from V and 1 base from J, the junction kept 0 bases outside the gene matches. CDR3 nucleotides: TGTGCCAGCAGTTTAGGACTAGCGGGGTCCTACGAGCAGTACTTC. Residues: CASSLGLAGSYEQYF.

The chain employs TRBV7-2 and TRBJ1-4, with a tentative D call TRBD1 (5 bases). This CDR3 has 14 residues. In germline, CDR1 is SGHTA, CDR2 FQGNSA. Trimming left V 3 bases short and J 7 bases short, with 12 bases between. CDR3 DNA sequence: TGTGCCAGCAGCTTGGGGCCGGAGGGTGAAAAACTGTTTTTT. Protein sequence: CASSLGPEGEKLFF.

This clone came up once. The chain couples TRBV18 to TRBJ1-6; TRBD1 is a possible D gene (5 bases). Germline CDR1 and CDR2: KGHSH and LQKENI. This CDR3 is built from 15 residues. Trimming stripped 3 bases from V and 6 bases from J, with 12 bases between. The CDR3 sequence is CASSPGGRANSPLHF. The CDR3 nucleotides are TGTGCCAGCTCACCGGGGGGAAGGGCTAATTCACCCCTCCACTTT.

The genes are TRBV2 and TRBJ1-1, with 7 bases that match TRBD1. With 3 bases clipped from V and 5 bases from J, the junction kept 6 bases outside the gene matches. Germline CDR1 reads SNHLY; CDR2 reads FYNNEI. CDR3 length equals 14 residues. CDR3 in DNA: TGTGCCAGCAGTGAGGCAGGGGGGCTAACTGAAGCTTTCTTT. Its translation is CASSEAGGLTEAFF.

This clone was picked up one time. The rearrangement uses TRBV7-8 and TRBJ1-4, with a tentative D call TRBD1 (5 bases). CDR1 and CDR2 (germline): SGHVS, FQNEAQ. There are 13 residues in the CDR3. V was cut by 5 bases and J by 9 bases, with 13 bases left in between. CDR3 residues: CASSRGHQKKLFF. In nucleotides, the CDR3 is TGTGCCAGCAGCCGCGGACACCAAAAAAAACTGTTTTTT.

The gene calls are TRBV5-1 and TRBJ1-6; 7 bases fit TRBD1. V shed 4 bases and J 5 bases; nucleotides not matched to a gene: 3. Germline values: CDR1 SGHRS, CDR2 YFSETQ. The CDR3 consists of 14 residues. The CDR3 spells CASSRDSNNSPLHF. The CDR3 bases are TGCGCCAGCAGCCGGGACAGCAATAATTCACCCCTCCACTTT.

The chain joins TRBV18 to TRBJ2-1; 7 bases are a match to TRBD1. This CDR3 is built from 14 residues. J lost 4 bases, V lost 4 bases, and 4 bases had no gene match. Germline V lookup: CDR1 KGHSH, CDR2 LQKENI. The CDR3 DNA is TGTGCCAGCTCACAAGGACAGGCTTACAATGAGCAGTTCTTC. Protein sequence: CASSQGQAYNEQFF.

This clone was detected only once. This sequence joins TRBV6-5 and TRBJ2-3; the match to TRBD2 covers 8 bases. V trimming: 0 bases; J trimming: 4 bases; junction bases outside the gene matches: 6. The CDR3 is 16 amino acids. Germline assignment: CDR1 MNHEY and CDR2 SVGAGI. DNA of the CDR3: TGTGCCAGCAGTTACTCGTTAGCGGGGAGTCCAGATACGCAGTATTTT. It encodes CASSYSLAGSPDTQYF.

The CDR3 DNA is TGTGCCAGCAGCCCGCCGGGAGACACTGAAGCTTTCTTT. It codes for CASSPPGDTEAFF. This chain connects TRBV7-9 to TRBJ1-1; no clear D. The V end lost 5 bases, the J end lost 3 bases, and 10 bases lay between the germline ends. The CDR3 is made up of 13 amino acids. From germline, CDR1 is SEHNR and CDR2 FQNEAQ (reference sequence). Supplemented by reference TRBV7-9 and TRBJ1-1, the full variable domain reads DTGVSQNPRHKITKRGQNVTFRCDPISEHNRLYWYRQTLGQGPEFLTYFQNEAQLEKSRLLSDRFSAERPKGSFSTLEIQRTEQGDSAMYLCASSPPGDTEAFFGQGTRLTVV.

The chain is built from TRBV6-6 and TRBJ1-5; a possible D gene is TRBD1 (5 bases). CDR1 is MNHNY, CDR2 SVGAGI, per germline (reference sequence). The CDR3 consists of 14 residues. V was trimmed by 5 bases and J by 0 bases, leaving 8 bases between them. The CDR3 nucleotides read TGTGCCAGCAGTAGACAGCATAGCAATCAGCCCCAGCATTTT. It translates to CASSRQHSNQPQHF.

The chain recombines TRBV6-2 or TRBV6-3 with TRBJ1-2, with D uncertain. The CDR3 contains 12 residues. V lost 6 bases and J 3 bases, leaving 8 bases between the germline ends. Germline V CDR1 and CDR2: MNHEY, SVGEGT. The CDR3 DNA sequence: TGTGCCAGCAGCTTCGGTTACTATGGCTACACCTTC. It encodes CASSFGYYGYTF.

V is TRBV25-1 and J is TRBJ2-7, with a weak D call TRBD2 (6 bases). Trimming removed 10 bases at V and 3 bases at J, with 16 bases between. Germline lookup yields CDR1 MGHDK and CDR2 SYGVNS. This CDR3 is 13 amino acids long. CDR3 in DNA: TGTGCCACCAGGAGGGATAACCGCTACGAGCAGTACTTC. It specifies CATRRDNRYEQYF.

The chain joins TRBV2 to TRBJ1-5; 9 bases fit TRBD1. Germline loops: CDR1 SNHLY, CDR2 FYNNEI. Trimming removed 8 bases from V and 7 bases from J; junction bases left unmatched: 9. This CDR3 is built from 14 residues. The CDR3 region has the DNA TGTGCCAGCCTATCGGACAGGGGAGGGCAGCCCCAGCATTTT. Protein: CASLSDRGGQPQHF.

The chain couples TRBV25-1 to TRBJ1-6, with 8 positions matching TRBD1. Per the germline V gene, CDR1 is MGHDK and CDR2 is SYGVNS. After removal of 6 bases from V and 9 bases from J, the junction contained 7 bases not matched to a gene. This CDR3 is built from 14 residues. CDR3 sequence reads: CASRQGANGSPLHF. CDR3 DNA sequence: TGTGCCAGCAGGCAGGGGGCGAATGGTTCACCCCTCCACTTT.

The V gene is TRBV6-5, the J gene TRBJ1-5; D unclear. CDR1 and CDR2 from the germline V gene are MNHEY and SVGAGI. The CDR3 contains 15 residues. Trimming cost V 2 bases and J 0 bases, with 8 bases left between them. CDR3 nucleotide sequence: TGTGCCAGCAGTTACAATGAGTATAGCAATCAGCCCCAGCATTTT. This translates into CASSYNEYSNQPQHF.

This chain connects TRBV21-1 to TRBJ1-3; the D call in the table, TRBD1, was not verified against the DNA. TRBV21-1 is annotated as a pseudogene. This CDR3 spans 17 amino acids. CDR3 protein: CASSPDRTAPGRNTIYF. CDR3 in DNA: TGTGCCAGCAGTCCTGATCGGACAGCCCCTGGGAGAAACACCATATATTTT.

The chain combines TRBV5-5 with TRBJ2-2; weak D call: TRBD1 (5 bases). CDR1 and CDR2 from the germline V gene are SGHKS and YYEKEE (reference sequence). The CDR3 totals 15 residues. Trimming took 3 bases from V and 0 from J, leaving 9 bases between them. In DNA, the CDR3 is TGTGCCAGCAGCTCGACAGACTCGAACACCGGGGAGCTGTTTTTT. Translation: CASSSTDSNTGELFF.

This clone appeared a few times. J is TRBJ1-2 and V is TRBV24-1, with D tentatively TRBD1 (5 bases). The V gene's germline CDR1 is KGHDR and CDR2 SFDVKD. The germline V and J ends were trimmed by 7 bases and 7 bases, with 24 bases remaining between them. The CDR3 spans 16 residues. This CDR3 reads CATRLDRDSILGGYTF. The CDR3 DNA reads as TGTGCCACCAGGCTGGATAGGGACTCTATTTTGGGTGGCTACACCTTC.

The chain employs TRBV2 and TRBJ1-1, with 7 bases matching TRBD1. In germline, CDR1 is SNHLY, CDR2 FYNNEI. This CDR3 has 14 amino acids. Trimming took 4 bases from V and 1 from J; bases not matched to a gene: 3. Here the CDR3 DNA reads TGTGCCAGCAGTGTGTACAGGGGGAACACTGAAGCTTTCTTT. Residues: CASSVYRGNTEAFF.